The T cell receptor (beta chain) described here comes from a study of regulatory T cells in long-lasting Graves disease. V lost 9 bases to trimming and J lost 5 bases, with 18 bases between them. CDR1 and CDR2 from the germline V gene are KGHDR and SFDVKD. This CDR3 spans 15 amino acids. Stated time point: persistent/refractory GD, antithyroid drugs over 5 years with positive TRAb. The TCR library was made from RNA that had been extracted from PBMCs in TRIzol. Building the TCR beta libraries relied on iRepertoire HTBI primers, and CDR3 regions underwent Arm-PCR. One entry per CDR3 protein, called by TCRdb with MiXCR from the multiplex PCR reads. The sample yields over 650,000 distinct CDR3 sequences, about 32% seen once. This clonotype appeared a few times. Antigen: not known. General observations from the study: Whereas about 870 public clonotypes were shared by new patients, persistent patients shared more, at over 2,500. Tissue studied was limited to peripheral blood, excluding thyroid tissue.

The V and J genes are TRBV24-1 and TRBJ1-4, with D possibly being TRBD1 (5 bases). The sequences come from peripheral blood mononuclear cells (PBMCs), collected when the disease was refractory, from a patient treated with antithyroid drugs. The receptor was derived from a female donor with Graves disease. The CDR3 DNA follows: TGTGCCACCGGGGAGAACCAGGGCCGGAATGAAAAACTGTTTTTT. Its protein is CATGENQGRNEKLFF.